These 30 T cell receptor beta chains were all obtained from the same sample, sequenced in a study of cytomegalovirus exposure and HLA in healthy donors (dated by TCRdb to the late 2010s). Library generation was performed with the immunoSEQ multiplex PCR assay. The multiplex PCR relied on a mix of 60 forward primers for TCR Vbeta segments and 13 reverse primers for TCR Jbeta segments. Imported from immuneACCESS, the table was reduced by TCRdb to in-frame sequences with V and J called. These copies leave out some clones; in studies compared against another copy, an unresolved V gene accounts for under half, and the cause of the remainder is not known. This sample comprises approximately 120,000 clones, over 60% of them detected only once. The top ten clonotypes cover roughly an eighth of the sample. The sequenced sample consisted of PBMCs. These receptors all come from a woman aged 60-75 years in good health and CMV-seropositive.

This clone was counted a single time. The V call is TRBV5-1, the J call TRBJ1-2; D gene uncertain. Germline-derived CDR1 and CDR2 are SGHRS and YFSETQ. CDR3 size: 15 residues. V was trimmed by 4 bases and J by 1 base, leaving 14 bases between them. CDR3 amino acids: CASSTGYSVNYGYTF. CDR3 DNA sequence: TGCGCCAGCAGCACGGGGTACAGCGTTAACTATGGCTACACCTTC. Filled out from reference TRBV5-1 and TRBJ1-2, the complete variable domain reads KAGVTQTPRYLIKTRGQQVTLSCSPISGHRSVSWYQQTPGQGLQFLFEYFSETQRNKGNFPGRFSGRQFSNSRSEMNVSTLELGDSALYLCASSTGYSVNYGYTFGSGTRLTVV.

This clone was recorded once. This sequence joins TRBV15 and TRBJ1-6; D is unresolved. V was shortened by 0 bases and J by 9 bases, with 12 bases between the two germline ends. Germline CDR1 and CDR2: LNHNV and YYDKDF (reference sequence). The CDR3 sequence is 15 residues long. CDR3 in DNA: TGTGCCACCAGCAGAGATTGGCGGTCCACTTCACCCCTCCACTTT. Translation: CATSRDWRSTSPLHF.

V usage is TRBV30 and J usage is TRBJ2-1; 9 bases align to TRBD1. The CDR3 length is 13 residues. Germline loops: CDR1 GTSNPN, CDR2 SVGIG (reference sequence). The ends lost 5 bases at V and 8 bases at J; junction bases unmatched: 7. CDR3 DNA sequence: TGTGCCTGGGACAGGGGGACTGACCATGAGCAGTTCTTC. Residues: CAWDRGTDHEQFF.

A word on this clone: Its ends do not fully match the called genes, so a read error is possible. The rearrangement joins TRBV5-4 to TRBJ2-3; 7 bases are shared with TRBD2. The CDR3 is 13 residues long. CDR1 and CDR2 from the germline V gene are SGHNT and YYREEE (reference sequence). For the CDR3, the DNA is TGTGCCAGCAGCTCAATACAAGCGGGACCGCAATATTTT. Residues: CASSSIQAGPQYF.

The chain carries TRBV7-9 and TRBJ1-4; 7 nucleotides align to TRBD1. This CDR3 contains 14 residues. Germline-derived CDR1 and CDR2 are SEHNR and FQNEAQ (reference sequence). V shed 4 bases, J shed 4 bases, and the junction held 3 bases outside the gene matches. CDR3 loop: CASSSGQYNEKLFF. The CDR3 coding sequence is TGTGCCAGCAGCTCGGGACAGTATAATGAAAAACTGTTTTTT.

The chain is built from TRBV27 and TRBJ1-1; no clear D. The CDR3 length is 14 residues. Between the trimmed V and J ends, which lost 6 bases and 0 bases, there was a span of 11 bases. Per the germline V gene, CDR1 is MNHEY and CDR2 is SMNVEV (reference sequence). CDR3 region: CASSQIQMNTEAFF. The CDR3 DNA reads as TGTGCCAGCAGCCAAATACAGATGAACACTGAAGCTTTCTTT.

The rearrangement joins TRBV14 to TRBJ1-1, with 11 bases identical to TRBD1. CDR3 length: 16 amino acids. With 4 bases clipped from V and 0 bases from J, the junction kept 4 bases outside the gene matches. Looked up from germline, CDR1 is SGHDN and CDR2 is FVKESK. The CDR3 DNA follows: TGTGCCAGCAGCCTGGGACAGGGGGTTGTGAACACTGAAGCTTTCTTT. Amino acid sequence: CASSLGQGVVNTEAFF.

The chain combines TRBV15 with TRBJ1-1, with 7 bases that match TRBD1. J was trimmed by 5 bases and V by 0 bases; bases with no gene match: 6. This CDR3 is built from 15 residues. Germline CDR1 reads LNHNV; CDR2 reads YYDKDF (reference sequence). The CDR3 nucleotides are TGTGCCACCAGCAGAGATAGACAGGGTGGAACTGAAGCTTTCTTT. This translates into CATSRDRQGGTEAFF.

This chain joins TRBV11-3 and TRBJ2-7, with 7 bases fitting TRBD1. The V gene's germline CDR1 is SGHNT and CDR2 YENEEA. J lost 5 bases, V lost 1 base, and 5 bases had no gene match. There are 14 residues in the CDR3. The CDR3 DNA sequence: TGTGCCAGCAGCTTAGGACAGGGTAAACACGAGCAGTACTTC. Translating it yields CASSLGQGKHEQYF.

The chain carries TRBV9 and TRBJ2-3; 13 nucleotides agree with TRBD2. CDR3 size: 15 residues. V lost 3 bases and J lost 6; bases outside the gene matches: 4. Germline assignment: CDR1 SGDLS and CDR2 YYNGEE. CDR3 sequence reads: CASSATSGRGDTQYF. The CDR3 region has the DNA TGTGCCAGCAGCGCCACTAGCGGGAGGGGTGATACGCAGTATTTT.

This sequence joins TRBV25-1 and TRBJ2-1; TRBD2 aligns across 14 bases. After removal of 4 bases from V and 15 bases from J, the junction contained 11 bases not matched to a gene. Germline CDR1 is MGHDK and CDR2 is SYGVNS. This CDR3 is 15 amino acids long. For the CDR3, the DNA is TGTGCCAGCAGTGCCCCGGGACTAGCGGGAGTTAAGCTGTTCTTC. This gives the protein CASSAPGLAGVKLFF.

The chain carries TRBV13 and TRBJ2-7; D perhaps matches TRBD2 (6 bases). V dropped 5 bases and J dropped 2 bases, with 13 bases sitting between them. Germline V gives CDR1 PRHDT, CDR2 FYEKMQ (reference sequence). This CDR3 contains 14 residues. CDR3 amino acids: CASSPRRETYEQYF. Written as DNA, the CDR3 is TGTGCCAGCAGCCCCAGACGGGAGACCTACGAGCAGTACTTC.

The V and J genes are TRBV5-1 and TRBJ2-3, with TRBD2 as a possible D gene (5 bases). V gave up 2 bases and J gave up 2 bases, with 9 bases separating them. The CDR3 has 14 amino acids. CDR1 SGHRS and CDR2 YFSETQ come from the germline V gene. In DNA form, the CDR3 reads TGCGCCAGCAGCTTACGACTAAACACAGATACGCAGTATTTT. It yields the protein CASSLRLNTDTQYF.

CDR3 sequence reads: CASRPRLAGGTDTQYF. DNA of the CDR3: TGTGCCAGCAGGCCCAGGCTAGCGGGAGGCACAGATACGCAGTATTTT. J is TRBJ2-3 and V is TRBV2, with 10 bases identical to TRBD2. The CDR3 length is 16 residues. Per the germline V gene, CDR1 is SNHLY and CDR2 is FYNNEI. After removal of 6 bases from V and 1 base from J, the junction contained 7 bases not matched to a gene.

The chain has TRBV21-1 and TRBJ2-5; TRBD2, the table's D call, was not compared with the DNA. TRBV21-1 is tagged as a pseudogene. The CDR3 is 18 amino acids. CDR3 sequence: CASSKKRRLAGCQETQYF. The CDR3 nucleotides are TGTGCCAGCAGCAAAAAGAGGAGACTAGCGGGGTGTCAAGAGACCCAGTACTTC.

This clone was counted between two and nine times. V is TRBV7-2 and J is TRBJ2-1; 10 positions match TRBD2. CDR3 length equals 17 residues. Germline V gene lookup returns CDR1 SGHTA and CDR2 FQGNSA. Unmatched junction bases numbered 10, after V lost 1 base and J lost 7 bases. CDR3 protein: CASSLVNSGGAGNEQFF. Here the CDR3 DNA reads TGTGCCAGCAGCTTAGTTAACAGCGGGGGGGCGGGGAATGAGCAGTTCTTC.

This chain uses TRBV19 with TRBJ2-3; 10 nucleotides line up with TRBD2. The CDR3 length is 17 residues. The V segment lost 5 bases and the J segment 5 bases; nucleotides outside the gene matches: 13. In germline, CDR1 is LNHDA, CDR2 SQIVND (reference sequence). CDR3 amino acids: CASSPQPSGGGGDTQYF. The CDR3 DNA sequence: TGTGCCAGTAGTCCCCAACCTAGCGGGGGAGGGGGAGATACGCAGTATTTT.

The chain combines TRBV4-3 with TRBJ2-6; D is perhaps TRBD1 (6 bases). Germline V CDR1 and CDR2: LGHNA, YSLEER. This CDR3 has 15 amino acids. V dropped 4 bases and J dropped 1 base, with 8 bases sitting between them. CDR3 loop: CASSLGQSGANVLTF. The CDR3 bases are TGCGCCAGCAGCCTAGGACAGTCTGGGGCCAACGTCCTGACTTTC.

The chain joins TRBV5-4 to TRBJ2-1; D remains ambiguous. Trimming cost V 0 bases and J 5 bases, with 3 bases left between them. CDR3 length: 12 amino acids. Germline V CDR1 and CDR2: SGHNT, YYREEE (reference sequence). CDR3 loop: CASSLEHNEQFF. The CDR3 nucleotides read TGTGCCAGCAGCTTGGAGCACAATGAGCAGTTCTTC.

Only a few counts were recorded for this clone. The rearrangement joins TRBV5-6 to TRBJ2-5, with TRBD1 matching over 9 bases. Germline lookup yields CDR1 SGHDT and CDR2 YYEEEE. The CDR3 has 15 amino acids. V lost 4 bases and J lost 2; bases outside the gene matches: 6. CDR3 sequence: CASSPDRGLQETQYF. CDR3 DNA sequence: TGTGCCAGCAGCCCCGACAGGGGGTTACAAGAGACCCAGTACTTC.

V and J are TRBV5-1 and TRBJ2-1; 9 nucleotides line up with TRBD1. CDR1 and CDR2 from the germline V gene are SGHRS and YFSETQ. V dropped 5 bases and J dropped 9; count of bases not matched to a gene: 6. The CDR3 covers 13 residues. The CDR3 loop reads CASRELTGGEQFF. As DNA, the CDR3 is TGCGCCAGCAGAGAATTGACAGGGGGTGAGCAGTTCTTC.

The chain joins TRBV9 to TRBJ2-2; D is undetermined. V gave up 0 bases and J gave up 2 bases, with 11 bases separating them. From germline, CDR1 is SGDLS and CDR2 YYNGEE. This CDR3 contains 16 residues. The CDR3 nucleotides read TGTGCCAGCAGCGTAGGAGGCCTGAGTAACACCGGGGAGCTGTTTTTT. Protein product: CASSVGGLSNTGELFF.

V is TRBV30 and J is TRBJ2-1; TRBD1 matches 9 bases. With V trimmed by 3 bases and J by 0 bases, 18 bases remained unmatched. The CDR3 is 20 amino acids. Germline assignment: CDR1 GTSNPN and CDR2 SVGIG (reference sequence). The DNA for the CDR3 is TGTGCCTGGAGGGGCTCGGGACAGGGTCAATATTGGAGCTCCTACAATGAGCAGTTCTTC. Its translation is CAWRGSGQGQYWSSYNEQFF.

The chain combines TRBV19 with TRBJ2-5, with D possibly being TRBD2 (6 bases). Germline-derived CDR1 and CDR2 are LNHDA and SQIVND (reference sequence). This CDR3 has 15 amino acids. With 5 bases removed from V and 2 bases from J, the gap between germline ends came to 15 bases. The CDR3 here is CASSPAAGRQETQYF. In nucleotides, the CDR3 is TGTGCCAGTAGTCCCGCGGCGGGGCGTCAAGAGACCCAGTACTTC.

V and J are TRBV5-4 and TRBJ1-2; no clear D gene. The CDR3 consists of 13 residues. The germline gives CDR1 SGHNT, CDR2 YYREEE (reference sequence). The V and J ends lost 1 base and 2 bases respectively, with 6 bases between them. CDR3 sequence reads: CASSLWQNYGYTF. DNA for the CDR3: TGTGCCAGCAGCTTGTGGCAGAACTATGGCTACACCTTC.

This clone was seen a single time. Different DNA sequences within this sample yield the same CDR3. The genes are TRBV5-1 and TRBJ2-3; TRBD2 is a possible D gene (5 bases). The V end lost 5 bases, the J end lost 6 bases, and 7 bases lay between the germline ends. This CDR3 has 11 amino acids. Germline CDR1 reads SGHRS; CDR2 reads YFSETQ. For the CDR3, the DNA is TGCGCCAGCAGGGGCGGGGATACGCAGTATTTT. This gives the protein CASRGGDTQYF.

The chain carries TRBV7-2 and TRBJ1-1, with TRBD1 as a possible D gene (5 bases). V lost 4 bases, J lost 4 bases, and 16 bases lay in between. The CDR3 contains 15 residues. Germline V CDR1 and CDR2: SGHTA, FQGNSA. DNA of the CDR3: TGTGCCAGCAGCTCGTGGGCAGGCAGGGTCACTGAAGCTTTCTTT. Encoded protein: CASSSWAGRVTEAFF.

This chain links TRBV5-8 with TRBJ1-4; no reliable D call. The CDR3 has 17 amino acids. Germline V gene data show CDR1 as SGHTS and CDR2 as YDEGEE. The V end lost 0 bases, the J end lost 8 bases, and 20 bases lay between the germline ends. CDR3 sequence: CASSLGLENSVYEKLFF. The CDR3 DNA reads TGTGCCAGCAGCTTGGGGTTAGAGAACAGTGTATACGAAAAACTGTTTTTT.

With respect to this clone: The sample holds other DNA sequences that translate to the same CDR3. V usage is TRBV7-9 and J usage is TRBJ1-1; D perhaps matches TRBD1 (6 bases). Trimming cost V 1 base and J 2 bases, with 11 bases left between them. Per the germline V gene, CDR1 is SEHNR and CDR2 is FQNEAQ (reference sequence). The CDR3 is 15 amino acids. The CDR3 reads CASSLGTGSNTEAFF. Written as DNA, the CDR3 is TGTGCCAGCAGCTTAGGTACAGGGAGCAACACTGAAGCTTTCTTT.

The chain recombines TRBV5-1 with TRBJ2-1; 8 nucleotides align to TRBD2. Losses at the gene ends were 5 bases for V and 7 bases for J; bases not matched to a gene: 14. The germline CDR1 and CDR2 sequences are SGHRS and YFSETQ. There are 16 residues in the CDR3. This chain's CDR3 is CASRDQISGRINEQFF. In DNA form, the CDR3 reads TGCGCCAGCAGGGACCAGATAAGCGGGAGAATAAATGAGCAGTTCTTC.